The sequence of this TCR beta chain was determined in a study of T-cell memory formation after mild COVID-19. Turning to the study itself: TCR clustering was largely donor specific.

This clonotype was detected only a few times. Its antigen is undetermined. Points from the study as a whole: Prior to infection, memory already included some responding clones, suggesting cross-reactive memory joined.

TCRalpha and TCRbeta libraries used 5'RACE with constant-segment primers and UMIs. TCRdb processed the 5' RACE reads anew with MiXCR; each CDR3 protein has one entry. The sample consists of some 290,000 distinct CDR3 sequences, 15% to 20% of them appearing once. The specimen sequenced was PBMCs or a T cell subset sorted from them (not recorded which). The receptor was isolated from a man between 18 and 29 years old who had mild COVID-19 (a few samples of this study predate the infection). Cell type and time point are not known.

The CDR3 region has the DNA TGCGCCAGCAGCCGAACAGGGTCCGGGGAGCTGTTTTTT. Translating it yields CASSRTGSGELFF. The chain employs TRBV5-1 and TRBJ2-2; D possibly corresponds to TRBD1 (6 bases). The V and J ends lost 4 bases and 6 bases respectively, with 10 bases between them. The CDR3 has 13 amino acids. The germline V gene encodes CDR1 SGHRS and CDR2 YFSETQ.